The rows below give T cell receptor beta chains drawn from one sample of a study of PD-L1 blockade in urothelial cancer. The protocol was immunoSEQ multiplex PCR, while the TCRdb copy is restricted to in-frame clones and leaves out a portion. The sample lists some 45,000 clones, approximately 90% occurring once. The sequencing used PBMCs, collected around atezolizumab (anti-PD-L1) treatment. Receptor source: an elderly man with urothelial cancer. The CDR3 runs from the conserved cysteine through the conserved F or W. The D gene is left open where the match is weak. Size is stated for part of the rows, as once, few or many counts, or as a class when the clone is expanded.

J gene: TRBJ2-2
V gene: TRBV4-2
clone size: .
D gene: .
CDR3 protein: CASSQVHRSNTGELFF
CDR3 DNA: TGTGCCAGCAGCCAAGTGCACAGGAGTAACACCGGGGAGCTGTTTTTT

J gene: TRBJ2-7
V gene: TRBV30
clone size: .
D gene: TRBD2
CDR3 protein: CAWSSTKSGRSGQYF
CDR3 DNA: TGTGCCTGGAGTTCGACGAAAAGCGGGAGGAGCGGGCAGTACTTC

J gene: TRBJ2-5
V gene: TRBV6-5
clone size: once
D gene: TRBD1
CDR3 protein: CASRGTGETTQYF
CDR3 DNA: TGTGCCAGCAGAGGGACAGGAGAAACGACCCAGTACTTC

J gene: TRBJ2-2
V gene: TRBV9
clone size: few
D gene: .
CDR3 protein: CASSDDRTGELFF
CDR3 DNA: TGTGCCAGCAGCGACGACAGGACCGGGGAGCTGTTTTTT

J gene: TRBJ1-2
V gene: TRBV5-4
clone size: .
D gene: TRBD1
CDR3 protein: CASSPREGAGYGYTF
CDR3 DNA: TGTGCCAGCAGCCCGCGGGAGGGGGCGGGCTATGGCTACACCTTC

J gene: TRBJ1-5
V gene: TRBV18
clone size: .
D gene: TRBD1
CDR3 protein: CASAEGGGSNQPQHF
CDR3 DNA: TGTGCCAGCGCCGAAGGGGGCGGGAGCAATCAGCCCCAGCATTTT

J gene: TRBJ2-7
V gene: TRBV11-2
clone size: .
D gene: .
CDR3 protein: CASSEGPAGSSYEQYF
CDR3 DNA: TGTGCCAGCAGCGAGGGCCCGGCGGGGAGCTCCTACGAGCAGTACTTC

J gene: TRBJ2-2
V gene: TRBV19
clone size: .
D gene: .
CDR3 protein: CASSHIQGRAGELFF
CDR3 DNA: TGTGCCAGTAGTCATATCCAGGGAAGGGCCGGGGAGCTGTTTTTT

J gene: TRBJ2-3
V gene: TRBV5-5
clone size: .
D gene: TRBD1
CDR3 protein: CASSVTRDRAFTDTQYF
CDR3 DNA: TGTGCCAGCAGCGTTACCCGGGACAGGGCCTTCACAGATACGCAGTATTTT

J gene: TRBJ1-1
V gene: TRBV2
clone size: few
D gene: .
CDR3 protein: CASSVSGRRTEAFF
CDR3 DNA: TGTGCCAGCAGTGTTTCAGGGAGGAGGACTGAAGCTTTCTTT

J gene: TRBJ2-1
V gene: TRBV28
clone size: .
D gene: TRBD2
CDR3 protein: CASIGMTSGRAPYNEQFF
CDR3 DNA: TGTGCCAGCATTGGGATGACTAGCGGGAGGGCCCCCTACAATGAGCAGTTCTTC

J gene: TRBJ1-1
V gene: TRBV30
clone size: .
D gene: .
CDR3 protein: CAWSRPGASTEAFF
CDR3 DNA: TGTGCCTGGAGTAGACCAGGGGCGAGTACTGAAGCTTTCTTT

J gene: TRBJ1-1
V gene: TRBV5-1
clone size: .
D gene: TRBD1
CDR3 protein: CASSPTGGLGNTEAFF
CDR3 DNA: TGCGCCAGCAGCCCGACAGGGGGCTTGGGGAACACTGAAGCTTTCTTT

J gene: TRBJ1-3
V gene: TRBV11-2
clone size: .
D gene: .
CDR3 protein: CASDHSYSGNTIYF
CDR3 DNA: TGTGCCAGCGACCATAGCTACTCTGGAAACACCATATATTTT

J gene: TRBJ1-3
V gene: TRBV7-2
clone size: .
D gene: .
CDR3 protein: CASSRRSGAGVPGNTIYF
CDR3 DNA: TGTGCCAGCAGCCGTCGTAGCGGGGCTGGGGTGCCTGGAAACACCATATATTTT

J gene: TRBJ2-2
V gene: TRBV19
clone size: .
D gene: .
CDR3 protein: CASSVPTVYANTGELFF
CDR3 DNA: TGTGCCAGTAGTGTCCCAACTGTCTACGCGAACACCGGGGAGCTGTTTTTT

J gene: TRBJ1-5
V gene: TRBV5-6
clone size: few
D gene: TRBD1
CDR3 protein: CASSLARTGGSNQPQHF
CDR3 DNA: TGTGCCAGCAGCTTGGCGAGGACAGGGGGCTCGAATCAGCCCCAGCATTTT

J gene: TRBJ1-2
V gene: TRBV18
clone size: .
D gene: TRBD1
CDR3 protein: CASSPPGQGVYGYTF
CDR3 DNA: TGTGCCAGCTCACCACCGGGACAGGGCGTCTATGGCTACACCTTC